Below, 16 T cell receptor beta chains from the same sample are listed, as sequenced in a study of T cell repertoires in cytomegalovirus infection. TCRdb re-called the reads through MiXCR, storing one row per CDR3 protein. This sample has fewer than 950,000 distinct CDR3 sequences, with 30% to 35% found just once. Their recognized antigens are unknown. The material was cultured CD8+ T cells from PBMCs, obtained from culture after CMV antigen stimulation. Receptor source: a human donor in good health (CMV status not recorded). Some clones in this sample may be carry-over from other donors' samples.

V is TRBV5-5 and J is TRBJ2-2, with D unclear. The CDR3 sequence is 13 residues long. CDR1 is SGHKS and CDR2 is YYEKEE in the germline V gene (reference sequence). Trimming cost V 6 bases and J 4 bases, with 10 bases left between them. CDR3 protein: CASTLLTTGELFF. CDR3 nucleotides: TGTGCCAGCACCCTGCTTACCACCGGGGAGCTGTTTTTT.

The CDR3: CASSPAGREQFF. The CDR3 DNA reads TGTGCCAGCAGCCCCGCGGGACGCGAGCAGTTCTTC. The chain recombines TRBV7-2 with TRBJ2-1; D may be TRBD2 (6 bases). The CDR3 extends over 12 amino acids. Germline V CDR1 and CDR2: SGHTA, FQGNSA. Trimming removed 5 bases from V and 10 bases from J, with 12 bases in between.

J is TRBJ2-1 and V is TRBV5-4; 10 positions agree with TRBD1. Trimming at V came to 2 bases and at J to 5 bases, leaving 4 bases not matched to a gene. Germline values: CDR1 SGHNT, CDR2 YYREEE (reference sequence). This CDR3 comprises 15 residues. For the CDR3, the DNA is TGTGCCAGCAGCTTAGAAGGGACAGGGGACAATGAGCAGTTCTTC. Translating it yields CASSLEGTGDNEQFF.

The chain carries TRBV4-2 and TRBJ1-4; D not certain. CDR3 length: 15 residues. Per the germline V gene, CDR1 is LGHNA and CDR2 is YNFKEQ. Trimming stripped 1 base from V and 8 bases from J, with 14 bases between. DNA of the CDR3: TGTGCCAGCAGCCAAGGGGAATCTGTAGGAGAAAAACTGTTTTTT. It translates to CASSQGESVGEKLFF.

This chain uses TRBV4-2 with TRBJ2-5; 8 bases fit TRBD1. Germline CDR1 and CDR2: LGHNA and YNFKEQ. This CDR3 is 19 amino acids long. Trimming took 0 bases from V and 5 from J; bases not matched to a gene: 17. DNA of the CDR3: TGTGCCAGCAGCCAAGATTATCTAGAAAGATCAGGGGGCGAGGAGACCCAGTACTTC. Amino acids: CASSQDYLERSGGEETQYF.

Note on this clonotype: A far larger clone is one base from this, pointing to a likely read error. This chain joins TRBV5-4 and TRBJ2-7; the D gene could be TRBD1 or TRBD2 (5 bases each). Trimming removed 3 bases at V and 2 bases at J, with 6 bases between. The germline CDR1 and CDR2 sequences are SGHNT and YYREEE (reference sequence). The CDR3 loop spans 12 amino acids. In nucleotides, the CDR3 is TGTGCCAGCAGCTGGGGGACCTACGAGCAGTACTTC. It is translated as CASSWGTYEQYF.

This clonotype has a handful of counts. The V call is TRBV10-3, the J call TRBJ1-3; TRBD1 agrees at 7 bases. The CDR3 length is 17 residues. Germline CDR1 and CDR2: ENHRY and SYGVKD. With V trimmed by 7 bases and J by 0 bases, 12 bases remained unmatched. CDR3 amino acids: CAIKYYRTGGSGNTIYF. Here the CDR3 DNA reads TGTGCCATCAAATATTACCGGACAGGCGGCTCTGGAAACACCATATATTTT.

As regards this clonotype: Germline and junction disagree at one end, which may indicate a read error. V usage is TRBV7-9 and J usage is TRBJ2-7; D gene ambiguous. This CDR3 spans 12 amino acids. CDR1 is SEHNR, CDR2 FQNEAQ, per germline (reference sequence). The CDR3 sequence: CVSSIAALEQYF. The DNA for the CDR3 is TGTGTCAGCAGCATCGCCGCGCTCGAGCAGTACTTC. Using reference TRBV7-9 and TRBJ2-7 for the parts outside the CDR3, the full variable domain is DTGVSQNPRHKITKRGQNVTFRCDPISEHNRLYWYRQTLGQGPEFLTYFQNEAQLEKSRLLSDRFSAERPKGSFSTLEIQRTEQGDSAMYLCVSSIAALEQYFGPGTRLTVT.

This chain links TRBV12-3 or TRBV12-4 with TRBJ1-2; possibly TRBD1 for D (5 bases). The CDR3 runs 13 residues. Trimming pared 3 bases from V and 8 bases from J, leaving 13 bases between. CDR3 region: CASSLGVGEGYTF. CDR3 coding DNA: TGTGCCAGCAGTTTGGGGGTTGGGGAAGGCTACACCTTC.

DNA of the CDR3: TGTGCCAGCAGTTTAAGTGACTCCCACCTCTACAATGAGCAGTTCTTC. It is translated as CASSLSDSHLYNEQFF. The chain has TRBV27 and TRBJ2-1; D is undetermined. The V gene lost 2 bases and the J gene lost 3 bases, with 14 bases spanning the gap. The CDR3 totals 16 residues. Germline V gene lookup returns CDR1 MNHEY and CDR2 SMNVEV (reference sequence).

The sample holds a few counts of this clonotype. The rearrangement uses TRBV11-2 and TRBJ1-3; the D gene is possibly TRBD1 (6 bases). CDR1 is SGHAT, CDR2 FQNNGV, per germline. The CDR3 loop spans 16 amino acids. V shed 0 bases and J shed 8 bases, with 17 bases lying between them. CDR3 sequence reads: CASSLDLGGAGHTIYF. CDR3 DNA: TGTGCCAGCAGCTTAGACCTAGGGGGGGCCGGCCACACCATATATTTT.

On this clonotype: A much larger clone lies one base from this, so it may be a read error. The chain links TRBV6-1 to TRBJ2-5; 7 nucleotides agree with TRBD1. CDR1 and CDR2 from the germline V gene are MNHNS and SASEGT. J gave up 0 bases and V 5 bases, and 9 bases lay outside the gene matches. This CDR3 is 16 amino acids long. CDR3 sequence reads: CASSPTGTADQETQYF. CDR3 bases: TGTGCCAGCAGTCCAACAGGGACAGCTGACCAAGAGACCCAGTACTTC.

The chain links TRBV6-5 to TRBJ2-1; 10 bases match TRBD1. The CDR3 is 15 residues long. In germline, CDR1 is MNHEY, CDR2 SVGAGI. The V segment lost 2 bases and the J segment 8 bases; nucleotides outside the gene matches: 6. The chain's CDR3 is CASSYKDRGFDEQFF. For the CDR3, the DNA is TGTGCCAGCAGTTACAAGGACAGGGGGTTCGATGAGCAGTTCTTC.

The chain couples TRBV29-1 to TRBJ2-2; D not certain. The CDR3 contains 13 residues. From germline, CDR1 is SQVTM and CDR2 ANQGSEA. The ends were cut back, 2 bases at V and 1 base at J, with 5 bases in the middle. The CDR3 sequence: CSVEQKNTGELFF. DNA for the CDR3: TGCAGCGTTGAACAGAAGAACACCGGGGAGCTGTTTTTT.

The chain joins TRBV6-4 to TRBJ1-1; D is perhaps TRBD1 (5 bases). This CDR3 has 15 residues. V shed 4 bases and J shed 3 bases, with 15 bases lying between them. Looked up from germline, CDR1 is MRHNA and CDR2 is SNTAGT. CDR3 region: CASSGSGGTYTEAFF. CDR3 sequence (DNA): TGTGCCAGCAGTGGGTCGGGGGGTACCTACACTGAAGCTTTCTTT.

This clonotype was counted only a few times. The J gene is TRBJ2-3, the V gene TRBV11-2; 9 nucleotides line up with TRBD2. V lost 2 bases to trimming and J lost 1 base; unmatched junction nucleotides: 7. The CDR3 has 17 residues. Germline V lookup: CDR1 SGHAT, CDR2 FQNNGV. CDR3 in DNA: TGTGCCAGCAGCTTACCCTCTAGCGGGGTTCGCACAGATACGCAGTATTTT. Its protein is CASSLPSSGVRTDTQYF. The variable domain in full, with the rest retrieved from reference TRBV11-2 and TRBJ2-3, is EAGVAQSPRYKIIEKRQSVAFWCNPISGHATLYWYQQILGQGPKLLIQFQNNGVVDDSQLPKDRFSAERLKGVDSTLKIQPAKLEDSAVYLCASSLPSSGVRTDTQYFGPGTRLTVL.